The sequence of this TCR beta chain was determined in a study of early T cells in non-severe SARS-CoV-2 infection. This CDR3 contains 15 residues. In germline, CDR1 is SNHLY, CDR2 FYNNEI. V was cut by 7 bases and J by 0 bases, with 12 bases left in between. TCRdb reprocessed the 5' RACE reads with MiXCR, giving one entry per CDR3 protein. The table lists fewer than 60,000 distinct CDR3 sequences, around 10% of them singletons. The clonotype originates from an adult who was a healthcare worker with PCR-confirmed SARS-CoV-2 infection or an uninfected control (not recorded which). Sequenced material: whole blood, taken at baseline. The V and J genes are TRBV2 and TRBJ2-2; D unclear. This CDR3 reads CASTTVPANTGELFF. DNA for the CDR3: TGTGCCAGCACGACCGTCCCGGCGAACACCGGGGAGCTGTTTTTT.